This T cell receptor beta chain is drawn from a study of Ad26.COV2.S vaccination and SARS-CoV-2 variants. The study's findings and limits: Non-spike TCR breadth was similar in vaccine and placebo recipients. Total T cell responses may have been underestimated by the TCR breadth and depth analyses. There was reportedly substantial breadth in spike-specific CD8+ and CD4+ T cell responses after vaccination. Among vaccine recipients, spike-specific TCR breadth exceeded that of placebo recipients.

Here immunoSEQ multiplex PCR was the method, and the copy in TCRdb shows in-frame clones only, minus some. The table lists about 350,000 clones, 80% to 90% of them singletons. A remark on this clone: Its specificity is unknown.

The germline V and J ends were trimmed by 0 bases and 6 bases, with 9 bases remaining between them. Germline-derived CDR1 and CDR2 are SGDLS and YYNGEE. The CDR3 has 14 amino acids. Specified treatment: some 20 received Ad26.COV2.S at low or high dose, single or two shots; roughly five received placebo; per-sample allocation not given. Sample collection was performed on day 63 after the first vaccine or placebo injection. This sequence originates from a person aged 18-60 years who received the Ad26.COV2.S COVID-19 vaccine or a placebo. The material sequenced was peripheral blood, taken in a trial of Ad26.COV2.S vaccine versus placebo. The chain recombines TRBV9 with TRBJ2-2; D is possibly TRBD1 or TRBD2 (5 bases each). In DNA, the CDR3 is TGTGCCAGCAGCGTAGTAGGGACGTCCGGGGAGCTGTTTTTT. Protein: CASSVVGTSGELFF.